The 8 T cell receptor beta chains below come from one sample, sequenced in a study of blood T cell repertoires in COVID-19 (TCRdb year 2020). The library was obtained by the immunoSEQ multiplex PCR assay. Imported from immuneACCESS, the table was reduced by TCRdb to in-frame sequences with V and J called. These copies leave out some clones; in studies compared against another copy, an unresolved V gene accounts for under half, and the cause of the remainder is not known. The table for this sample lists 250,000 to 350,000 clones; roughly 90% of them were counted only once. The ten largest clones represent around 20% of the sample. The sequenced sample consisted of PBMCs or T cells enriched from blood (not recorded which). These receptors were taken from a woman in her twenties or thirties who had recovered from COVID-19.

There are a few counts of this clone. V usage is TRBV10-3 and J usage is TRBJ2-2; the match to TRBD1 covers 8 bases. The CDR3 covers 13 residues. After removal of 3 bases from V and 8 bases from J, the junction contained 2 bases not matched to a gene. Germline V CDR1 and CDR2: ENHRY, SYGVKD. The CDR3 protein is CAISDRGRGELFF. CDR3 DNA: TGTGCCATCAGTGACAGGGGGCGAGGGGAGCTGTTTTTT.

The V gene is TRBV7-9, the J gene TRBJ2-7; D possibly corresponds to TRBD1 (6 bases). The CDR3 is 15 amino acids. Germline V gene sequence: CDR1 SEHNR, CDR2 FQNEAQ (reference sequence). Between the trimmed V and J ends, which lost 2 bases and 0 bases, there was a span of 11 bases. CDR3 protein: CASSLRQGSSYEQYF. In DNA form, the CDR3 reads TGTGCCAGCAGCTTAAGGCAGGGGAGCTCCTACGAGCAGTACTTC.

CDR3 nucleotide sequence: TGTGCCAGCAGCCAATATGCATCCTCGCGGCGGGAGGGGGGGAAAGATACGCAGTATTTT. Its protein product is CASSQYASSRREGGKDTQYF. The V gene is TRBV3-1 (or the pseudogene TRBV3-2), the J gene TRBJ2-3, with TRBD2 matching over 9 bases. The CDR3 contains 20 residues. Germline V gives CDR1 LGHDT, CDR2 YNNKEL (reference sequence). J was trimmed by 5 bases and V by 2 bases; bases with no gene match: 20.

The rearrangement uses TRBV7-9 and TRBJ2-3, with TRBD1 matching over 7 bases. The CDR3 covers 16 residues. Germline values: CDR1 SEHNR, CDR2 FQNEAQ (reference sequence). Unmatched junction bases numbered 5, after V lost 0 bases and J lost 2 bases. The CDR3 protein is CASSLAGQLLTDTQYF. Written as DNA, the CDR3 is TGTGCCAGCAGCTTAGCGGGACAGCTTCTCACAGATACGCAGTATTTT.

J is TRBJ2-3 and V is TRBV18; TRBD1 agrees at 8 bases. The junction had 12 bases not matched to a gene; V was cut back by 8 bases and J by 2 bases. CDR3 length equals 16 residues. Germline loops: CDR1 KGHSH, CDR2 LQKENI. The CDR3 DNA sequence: TGTGCCAGCAAACCGCGACAGGGGCCCTCCACAGATACGCAGTATTTT. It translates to CASKPRQGPSTDTQYF.

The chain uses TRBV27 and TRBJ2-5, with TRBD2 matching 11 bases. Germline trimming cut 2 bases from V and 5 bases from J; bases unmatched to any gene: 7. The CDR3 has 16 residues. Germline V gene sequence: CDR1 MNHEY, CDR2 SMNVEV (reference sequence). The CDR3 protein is CASSLASGRSRETQYF. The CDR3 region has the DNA TGTGCCAGCAGTTTAGCTAGCGGGAGGTCTCGGGAGACCCAGTACTTC.

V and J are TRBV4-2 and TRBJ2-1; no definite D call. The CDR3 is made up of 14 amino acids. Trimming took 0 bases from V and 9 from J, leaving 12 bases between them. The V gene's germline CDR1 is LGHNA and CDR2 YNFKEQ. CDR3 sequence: CASSQDFLTGEQFF. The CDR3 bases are TGTGCCAGCAGCCAAGATTTTTTGACGGGTGAGCAGTTCTTC.

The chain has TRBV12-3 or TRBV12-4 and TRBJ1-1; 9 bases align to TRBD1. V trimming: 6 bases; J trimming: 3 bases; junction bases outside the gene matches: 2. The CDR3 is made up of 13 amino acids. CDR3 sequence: CASRGQGDTEAFF. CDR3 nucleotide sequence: TGTGCCAGCAGGGGACAGGGAGACACTGAAGCTTTCTTT.